The clone carrying this TCR beta chain occurred a few times. Time point described: newly diagnosed GD, antithyroid drugs for less than 3 months. Scientists built the TCR library using RNA that was extracted from PBMCs. A volume of approximately 9 milliliters of peripheral blood was collected in EDTA tubes. The CDR3 has 13 amino acids. CDR1 LNHDA and CDR2 SQIVND come from the germline V gene (reference sequence). The V end lost 2 bases, the J end lost 5 bases, and 10 bases lay between the germline ends. This entry is derived from a study of regulatory T cells in long-lasting Graves disease. Sequencing libraries for TCR beta were prepared with iRepertoire HTBI primers and Arm-PCR of CDR3 regions. TCRdb called the multiplex PCR reads again in MiXCR, with one record for every CDR3 protein. The sample comprises about 500,000 distinct CDR3 sequences, around 15% of which are singletons, and 9.5% to 15% rests with the top ten.

These same records also appear under a second study, on T cells in Graves' hyperthyroidism and ophthalmopathy.

Source: peripheral blood mononuclear cells (PBMCs), taken at new diagnosis, from a patient treated with antithyroid drugs. This clonotype was obtained from a man in his forties with Graves disease. The chain recombines TRBV19 with TRBJ2-7; tentatively, D is TRBD1 (5 bases). The CDR3: CASSISRVNEQYF. CDR3 DNA sequence: TGTGCCAGTAGTATATCCAGGGTAAACGAGCAGTACTTC.